Shown below are 26 T cell receptor beta chains from a single sample sequenced in a study of T-cell memory formation after mild COVID-19. Each CDR3 protein gets one entry after TCRdb re-called the 5' RACE reads with MiXCR. The repertoire consists of roughly 510,000 distinct CDR3 sequences, with 15% to 20% occurring once and the leading ten covering just over 8%. Input material: PBMCs or a T cell subset sorted from them (not recorded which). Receptors originate from an adult woman who had mild COVID-19 (a few samples of this study predate the infection). Cell type and time point are not known.

This clonotype was seen a few times. CDR3 amino acids: CSARIPGKIGYEQYF. The CDR3 bases are TGCAGTGCTAGAATCCCGGGTAAAATAGGTTACGAGCAGTACTTC. The chain is built from TRBV20-1 and TRBJ2-7; D gene ambiguous. Germline CDR1 is DFQATT and CDR2 is SNEGSKA (reference sequence). This CDR3 is 15 amino acids long. V shed 2 bases and J shed 4 bases, with 18 bases lying between them.

The rearrangement uses TRBV7-9 and TRBJ2-3; the D gene could be TRBD1 or TRBD2 (6 bases each). V dropped 4 bases and J dropped 4 bases, with 18 bases sitting between them. The CDR3 covers 16 residues. The germline V gene encodes CDR1 SEHNR and CDR2 FQNEAQ (reference sequence). The CDR3 spells CASSSTTGTGADTQYF. The CDR3, as DNA: TGTGCCAGCAGCTCAACTACAGGGACTGGGGCAGATACGCAGTATTTT.

This clonotype has ten or more counts. J is TRBJ2-5 and V is TRBV5-1; 8 nucleotides agree with TRBD1. The V gene end was trimmed by 7 bases and the J gene end by 4 bases; junction bases not matched to a gene: 9. The CDR3 is made up of 14 amino acids. Germline V gene sequence: CDR1 SGHRS, CDR2 YFSETQ. The CDR3, as DNA: TGCGCCAGCGGAGACAGGGGAGTAGGAGAGACCCAGTACTTC. Translation: CASGDRGVGETQYF.

The gene calls are TRBV7-8 and TRBJ2-7, with a weak D call TRBD1 (6 bases). The V and J ends lost 1 base and 5 bases respectively, with 12 bases between them. The CDR3 is 14 residues long. Germline V gene sequence: CDR1 SGHVS, CDR2 FQNEAQ. The CDR3 loop reads CASSLDLDRNEQYF. CDR3 sequence (DNA): TGTGCCAGCAGCTTAGACCTGGACAGAAACGAGCAGTACTTC.

This clonotype has a count of ten or more. V is TRBV7-8 and J is TRBJ2-2, with 8 bases aligning to TRBD2. J lost 2 bases, V lost 5 bases, and 1 base had no gene match. Germline values: CDR1 SGHVS, CDR2 FQNEAQ. This CDR3 contains 14 residues. CDR3: CASSAGGNTGELFF. The CDR3 DNA reads TGTGCCAGCAGCGCGGGGGGTAACACCGGGGAGCTGTTTTTT.

V usage is TRBV10-3 and J usage is TRBJ2-7; 10 positions agree with TRBD1. In germline, CDR1 is ENHRY, CDR2 SYGVKD. The CDR3 has 14 amino acids. V was pared by 7 bases and J by 1 base, with 4 bases of the junction left unmatched. The DNA for the CDR3 is TGTGCCATCACCCCGGGACAGGGGTCCTACGAGCAGTACTTC. Amino acids: CAITPGQGSYEQYF.

This clonotype has a handful of counts. J is TRBJ2-4 and V is TRBV20-1; D unclear. Germline V gene sequence: CDR1 DFQATT, CDR2 SNEGSKA (reference sequence). Trimming left V 0 bases short and J 0 bases short, with 6 bases between. The CDR3 runs 14 residues. For the CDR3, the DNA is TGCAGTGCTAGAGATCGAGTAGCCAAAAACATTCAGTACTTC. Encoded protein: CSARDRVAKNIQYF.

This clonotype was picked up a small number of times. CDR3 nucleotides: TGCGCCAGCAGCCAAGATCCGGGGGTAGACTATGGCTACACCTTC. It encodes CASSQDPGVDYGYTF. The V call is TRBV4-3, the J call TRBJ1-2, with D perhaps TRBD1 (5 bases). V was trimmed by 0 bases and J by 3 bases, leaving 11 bases between them. From germline, CDR1 is LGHNA and CDR2 YSLEER. There are 15 residues in the CDR3.

The rearrangement links TRBV7-9 to TRBJ1-1; D unclear. Trimming stripped 5 bases from V and 0 bases from J, with 13 bases between. From germline, CDR1 is SEHNR and CDR2 FQNEAQ (reference sequence). There are 15 residues in the CDR3. The CDR3 DNA reads TGTGCCAGCAGCCTGGACGGCGTCATGAACACTGAAGCTTTCTTT. It codes for CASSLDGVMNTEAFF.

This clonotype was observed a handful of times. V is TRBV7-3 and J is TRBJ2-3, with D unclear. The length of the CDR3 is 12 residues. Between the trimmed V and J ends, which lost 9 bases and 0 bases, there was a span of 7 bases. Looked up from germline, CDR1 is SGHTA and CDR2 is FQGTGA. The CDR3: CARMTSTDTQYF. CDR3 nucleotide sequence: TGTGCCAGGATGACTAGCACAGATACGCAGTATTTT.

The CDR3 is CATSDLRAGPVDTQYF. The CDR3 coding sequence is TGTGCCACCAGTGATTTGCGGGCGGGACCGGTAGATACGCAGTATTTT. The rearrangement uses TRBV24-1 and TRBJ2-3; TRBD2 is a possible D gene (6 bases). This CDR3 contains 16 residues. V shed 0 bases and J shed 5 bases, with 14 bases lying between them. Germline V gene data show CDR1 as KGHDR and CDR2 as SFDVKD.

The V gene is TRBV15, the J gene TRBJ1-1, with D maybe TRBD1 (5 bases). The CDR3 is made up of 14 amino acids. Germline V gene lookup returns CDR1 LNHNV and CDR2 YYDKDF (reference sequence). Trimming removed 0 bases at V and 8 bases at J, with 13 bases between. The CDR3, as DNA: TGTGCCACCAGCAGAGATCGAGGGGCGGGAGAAGCTTTCTTT. Its protein is CATSRDRGAGEAFF.

Written as DNA, the CDR3 is TGTGCCAGCAGCTCACTACTGGGGACGCTGAGGGTGTATGAGCAGTTCTTC. As protein: CASSSLLGTLRVYEQFF. The genes are TRBV7-8 and TRBJ2-1; D may correspond to TRBD1 or TRBD2 (5 bases each). The CDR3 is 17 amino acids. Germline loops: CDR1 SGHVS, CDR2 FQNEAQ. V lost 4 bases and J 8 bases, leaving 24 bases between the germline ends. The variable domain in full, completed from reference TRBV7-8 and TRBJ2-1, reads GAGVSQSPRYKVAKRGQDVALRCDPISGHVSLFWYQQALGQGPEFLTYFQNEAQLDKSGLPSDRFFAERPEGSVSTLKIQRTQQEDSAVYLCASSSLLGTLRVYEQFFGPGTRLTVL.

This clonotype was counted at least ten times. The V call is TRBV12-3 or TRBV12-4, the J call TRBJ1-3; no reliable D call. CDR3 length equals 15 residues. Trimming took 1 base from V and 4 from J, leaving 11 bases between them. CDR3 loop: CASSLEARSGNTIYF. In nucleotides, the CDR3 is TGTGCCAGCAGTTTAGAGGCCAGGTCGGGAAACACCATATATTTT.

The chain couples TRBV24-1 to TRBJ1-2, with 7 positions matching TRBD1. The V gene end was trimmed by 7 bases and the J gene end by 4 bases; junction bases not matched to a gene: 8. CDR1 is KGHDR, CDR2 SFDVKD, per germline. CDR3 length equals 14 residues. The CDR3 reads CATSAGTAPYGYTF. The CDR3 DNA is TGTGCCACCAGCGCCGGGACAGCCCCCTATGGCTACACCTTC.

V gene TRBV10-3 combines with J gene TRBJ2-5; no firm D call. Germline assignment: CDR1 ENHRY and CDR2 SYGVKD. The CDR3 loop spans 14 amino acids. V dropped 3 bases and J dropped 5 bases, with 13 bases sitting between them. Here the CDR3 reads CAISEKGSGETQYF. CDR3 DNA sequence: TGTGCCATCAGTGAAAAAGGGTCGGGTGAGACCCAGTACTTC.

The gene calls are TRBV7-9 and TRBJ2-5; D is possibly TRBD2 (6 bases). Germline CDR1 and CDR2: SEHNR and FQNEAQ (reference sequence). The CDR3 is 15 residues long. V lost 1 base, J lost 10 bases, and 19 bases lay in between. CDR3 amino acids: CASSLDPGLTGSQYF. The CDR3 DNA reads as TGTGCCAGCAGCTTAGACCCGGGACTGACGGGGAGCCAGTACTTC.

This clonotype showed up many times. This chain joins TRBV7-9 and TRBJ2-7; the D gene is possibly TRBD1 (6 bases). Germline V gene sequence: CDR1 SEHNR, CDR2 FQNEAQ (reference sequence). V lost 10 bases, J lost 4 bases, and 11 bases lay in between. The CDR3 consists of 11 residues. CDR3 bases: TGTGCCATCAAAACAGGGTACGAGCAGTACTTC. Translating it yields CAIKTGYEQYF.

Comment on this clonotype: Compared with germline, one end of the junction differs, possibly owing to a read error. The J gene is TRBJ2-3, the V gene TRBV7-7; the D gene is possibly TRBD2 (6 bases). The CDR3 is 16 amino acids. Germline V lookup: CDR1 SSHAT, CDR2 FNYEAQ (reference sequence). The CDR3 loop is CASSLGVASATDTQYF. The CDR3 DNA follows: TGTGCTAGCAGCTTAGGGGTGGCTAGCGCCACAGATACGCAGTATTTT.

The V gene is TRBV11-1, the J gene TRBJ1-2; D might be TRBD1 (5 bases). The germline CDR1 and CDR2 sequences are SGHAT and FQDESV (reference sequence). V lost 4 bases to trimming and J lost 4 bases, with 10 bases between them. CDR3 length: 13 residues. The CDR3 nucleotides read TGTGCCAGCAGCTCGACAGAGACCTATGGCTACACCTTC. Translated: CASSSTETYGYTF.

In this sample, this clonotype turned up many times. The junction departs from the called germline gene at one end, perhaps through a read error. The V and J genes are TRBV5-1 and TRBJ2-7; D ambiguous. Germline V gene data show CDR1 as SGHRS and CDR2 as YFSETQ. The CDR3 length is 13 residues. Written as DNA, the CDR3 is TGTGCCAGCAGTTTGGGAAGCGCCTACGAGCAGTACTTC. Translating gives CASSLGSAYEQYF.

This clonotype showed up just a few times. The J gene is TRBJ2-7, the V gene TRBV10-3; possibly TRBD1 for D (5 bases). With 6 bases removed from V and 2 bases from J, the gap between germline ends came to 8 bases. Germline CDR1 and CDR2: ENHRY and SYGVKD. The CDR3 has 12 residues. CDR3 residues: CAIRDNAYEQYF. For the CDR3, the DNA is TGTGCCATCAGGGACAATGCCTACGAGCAGTACTTC.

This clonotype has a handful of counts. J is TRBJ1-6 and V is TRBV5-4; D uncertain. V dropped 1 base and J dropped 2 bases, with 10 bases sitting between them. Germline lookup yields CDR1 SGHNT and CDR2 YYREEE (reference sequence). The CDR3 runs 16 residues. The CDR3 nucleotides read TGTGCCAGCAGCTTGAGTGTGAGCGCCTATAATTCACCCCTCCACTTT. This encodes CASSLSVSAYNSPLHF.

The chain links TRBV10-3 to TRBJ2-1; D may be TRBD2 (5 bases). V gave up 4 bases and J gave up 1 base, with 8 bases separating them. In germline, CDR1 is ENHRY, CDR2 SYGVKD. The CDR3 length is 14 residues. DNA for the CDR3: TGTGCCATCAGTGGGGAGCGATCCTACAATGAGCAGTTCTTC. As protein: CAISGERSYNEQFF.

The chain recombines TRBV20-1 with TRBJ1-2; no clear D gene. Germline values: CDR1 DFQATT, CDR2 SNEGSKA (reference sequence). This CDR3 has 14 amino acids. Trimming pared 0 bases from V and 4 bases from J, leaving 12 bases between. The CDR3 nucleotides are TGCAGTGCTAGAGATTGGAGGGAGGGCTATGGCTACACCTTC. Its protein is CSARDWREGYGYTF.

This clonotype was seen only a few times. This chain links TRBV12-3 or TRBV12-4 with TRBJ1-2, with unresolved D. V dropped 1 base and J dropped 4 bases, with 7 bases sitting between them. This CDR3 comprises 13 residues. CDR3 amino acids: CASSLESLYGYTF. The CDR3 DNA reads as TGTGCCAGCAGTTTAGAGTCCCTCTATGGCTACACCTTC.